Below are 3 T cell receptor beta chains sequenced from a single sample in a study of cytomegalovirus exposure and HLA in healthy donors. Libraries were prepared by immunoSEQ multiplex PCR; TCRdb keeps only in-frame clonotypes and omits some of them. The table has 150,000 to 200,000 clones, approximately 81% seen once. The sample comprised PBMCs. These receptor sequences come from a man younger than 30 in good health and CMV-seropositive.

This rearrangement joins TRBV2 to TRBJ1-3, with TRBD1 matching over 7 bases. The J segment lost 4 bases and the V segment lost 5 bases, leaving 5 bases of the junction unmatched. The V gene's germline CDR1 is SNHLY and CDR2 FYNNEI. The CDR3 is 14 amino acids. This CDR3 is CASSTQGRGNTIYF. In nucleotides, the CDR3 is TGTGCCAGCAGTACACAGGGGCGAGGAAACACCATATATTTT. Filled out from reference TRBV2 and TRBJ1-3, the complete variable domain reads EPEVTQTPSHQVTQMGQEVILRCVPISNHLYFYWYRQILGQKVEFLVSFYNNEISEKSEIFDDQFSVERPDGSNFTLKIRSTKLEDSAMYFCASSTQGRGNTIYFGEGSWLTVV.

This clone was counted between two and nine times. This chain joins TRBV5-1 and TRBJ2-7; 7 positions match TRBD2. Per the germline V gene, CDR1 is SGHRS and CDR2 is YFSETQ. V trimming: 2 bases; J trimming: 3 bases; junction bases outside the gene matches: 5. The CDR3 contains 14 residues. Here the CDR3 DNA reads TGCGCCAGCAGCTTCGCCCCGGGGGGCTACGAGCAGTACTTC. Translated: CASSFAPGGYEQYF.

This chain connects TRBV2 to TRBJ2-5, with 7 positions matching TRBD2. V dropped 3 bases and J dropped 3; count of bases not matched to a gene: 10. The CDR3 runs to 16 residues. Germline CDR1 SNHLY, CDR2 FYNNEI. CDR3 sequence: CASSDQRPGGKETQYF. The CDR3 DNA reads TGTGCCAGCAGTGATCAAAGGCCCGGGGGGAAAGAGACCCAGTACTTC.